Each of the 12 T cell receptor beta chains below was sequenced from the same sample in a study of post-analysis software for immune sequencing data. General study findings and limits: With TRBV5-6, TRBV5-1 and TRBV20-1 included, about 5 TRBV segments were more frequent in patients than in controls.

Their antigen targets remain unknown. Researchers reported that TCR beta cDNA libraries carried unique molecular identifiers. Each CDR3 protein gets one entry after TCRdb re-called the PCR reads with MiXCR. This sample has a few hundred thousand distinct CDR3 sequences, with approximately 37% found just once. The sample comprised blood. The receptor source for this set is a girl aged 2-10 years with multiple sclerosis.

This clonotype is a singleton in its sample. The rearrangement uses TRBV18 and TRBJ2-4; D not certain. The J call is doubtful: the DNA matches TRBJ2-5 better. The CDR3 is 13 residues long. The germline gives CDR1 KGHSH, CDR2 LQKENI. The CDR3: CASSMGVMETQYF. CDR3 coding DNA: TGTGCCAGCTCAATGGGCGTCATGGAGACCCAGTACTTC.

This clonotype was detected a few times. The chain employs TRBV28 and TRBJ1-2, with D maybe TRBD1 (5 bases). Germline CDR1 reads MDHEN; CDR2 reads SYDVKM. Trimming left V 7 bases short and J 7 bases short, with 25 bases between. The CDR3 consists of 16 residues. This chain's CDR3 is CASTVGGSLQPPGYTF. For the CDR3, the DNA is TGTGCCAGCACTGTCGGGGGGTCTCTGCAACCTCCTGGCTACACCTTC.

This chain links TRBV24-1 with TRBJ1-2; a weak D match, TRBD1 (5 bases). CDR1 KGHDR and CDR2 SFDVKD come from the germline V gene. This CDR3 spans 15 amino acids. Trimming stripped 3 bases from V and 5 bases from J, with 15 bases between. The CDR3 DNA reads as TGTGCCACCAGTGATCGACAGTCGGGGAAATATGGCTACACCTTC. Residues: CATSDRQSGKYGYTF.

The genes are TRBV5-1 and TRBJ2-5; a weak D match, TRBD1 (6 bases). This CDR3 is 15 amino acids long. Deletions cut 3 bases from V and 4 bases from J, with 16 bases between. CDR1 and CDR2 (germline): SGHRS, YFSETQ. DNA for the CDR3: TGCGCCAGCAGCTACTTCCGGACAGAGGGAGAGACCCAGTACTTC. Residues: CASSYFRTEGETQYF.

This clonotype was recorded a few times. This sequence joins TRBV12-3 or TRBV12-4 and TRBJ1-1; D is unresolved. The CDR3 sequence is 15 residues long. The V and J ends lost 6 bases and 0 bases respectively, with 14 bases between them. In DNA, the CDR3 is TGTGCCAGCAGGGATCTGCGGTCCATGAACACTGAAGCTTTCTTT. Protein product: CASRDLRSMNTEAFF.

This clonotype was counted once. The rearrangement uses TRBV27 and TRBJ1-5; 7 positions agree with TRBD1. Losses at the gene ends were 8 bases for V and 4 bases for J; bases not matched to a gene: 11. This CDR3 spans 15 amino acids. In germline, CDR1 is MNHEY, CDR2 SMNVEV (reference sequence). As DNA, the CDR3 is TGTGCCAGCGGGGAGAGGGGGCTAGGGAATCAGCCCCAGCATTTT. Encoded protein: CASGERGLGNQPQHF.

This clonotype was recorded a few times. The V and J genes are TRBV20-1 and TRBJ2-1; D not certain. The CDR3 length is 16 residues. Germline V lookup: CDR1 DFQATT, CDR2 SNEGSKA (reference sequence). V lost 6 bases to trimming and J lost 0 bases, with 18 bases between them. CDR3 in DNA: TGCAGTGCCAACGACTGGTCAGAGAGCTCCTACAATGAGCAGTTCTTC. It specifies CSANDWSESSYNEQFF.

The V gene is TRBV7-9, the J gene TRBJ1-2, with D hard to call. Between the trimmed V and J ends, which lost 0 bases and 3 bases, there was a span of 5 bases. Germline values: CDR1 SEHNR, CDR2 FQNEAQ (reference sequence). The CDR3 sequence is 13 residues long. The CDR3 here is CASSLASDYGYTF. CDR3 nucleotides: TGTGCCAGCAGCTTAGCTTCAGACTATGGCTACACCTTC.

This clonotype came up a few times. This chain connects TRBV11-1 to TRBJ2-6; D not resolved. The CDR3 totals 17 residues. The V and J ends lost 4 bases and 0 bases respectively, with 13 bases between them. CDR1 and CDR2 (germline): SGHAT, FQDESV (reference sequence). The CDR3 bases are TGTGCCAGCAGCTCACCGGGCCTCTCCTCTGGGGCCAACGTCCTGACTTTC. Protein product: CASSSPGLSSGANVLTF.

This clonotype was seen only a few times. This sequence joins TRBV20-1 and TRBJ1-2; D not certain. CDR3 length equals 13 residues. Between the trimmed V and J ends, which lost 2 bases and 2 bases, there was a span of 9 bases. Germline values: CDR1 DFQATT, CDR2 SNEGSKA (reference sequence). The CDR3 nucleotides are TGCAGTGCTAGATTCCCGGACAACTATGGCTACACCTTC. This codes for CSARFPDNYGYTF.

The rearrangement uses TRBV6-5 and TRBJ1-6; D gene uncertain. CDR1 MNHEY and CDR2 SVGAGI come from the germline V gene. The CDR3 has 16 residues. The ends were cut back, 0 bases at V and 0 bases at J, with 6 bases in the middle. CDR3 in amino acids: CASSYSRGSYNSPLHF. The CDR3 DNA is TGTGCCAGCAGTTACTCCCGGGGCTCCTATAATTCACCCCTCCACTTT.

The table lists this clonotype with a few counts. The J gene is TRBJ1-1, the V gene TRBV15, with D unclear. CDR1 and CDR2 from the germline V gene are LNHNV and YYDKDF (reference sequence). This CDR3 is 13 amino acids long. Trimming stripped 3 bases from V and 4 bases from J, with 9 bases between. CDR3 sequence: CATSRDLPTEAFF. CDR3 in DNA: TGTGCCACCAGCAGGGACCTACCCACTGAAGCTTTCTTT.